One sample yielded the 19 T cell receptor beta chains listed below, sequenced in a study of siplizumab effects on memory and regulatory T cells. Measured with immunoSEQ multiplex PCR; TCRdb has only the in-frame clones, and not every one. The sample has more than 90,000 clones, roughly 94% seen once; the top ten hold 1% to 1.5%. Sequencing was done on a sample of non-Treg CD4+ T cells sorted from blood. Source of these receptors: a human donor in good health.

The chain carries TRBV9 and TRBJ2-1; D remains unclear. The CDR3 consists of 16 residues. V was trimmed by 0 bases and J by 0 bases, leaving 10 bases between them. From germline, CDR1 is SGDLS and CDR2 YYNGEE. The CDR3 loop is CASSVGVTHSYNEQFF. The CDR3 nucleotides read TGTGCCAGCAGCGTAGGTGTGACTCACTCCTACAATGAGCAGTTCTTC.

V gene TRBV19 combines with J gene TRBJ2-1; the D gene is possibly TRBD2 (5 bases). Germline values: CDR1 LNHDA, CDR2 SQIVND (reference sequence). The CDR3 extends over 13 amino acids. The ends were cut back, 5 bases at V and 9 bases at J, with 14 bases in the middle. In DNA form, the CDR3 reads TGTGCCAGTAGTCTCCCTATGGGGAGTGAGCAGTTCTTC. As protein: CASSLPMGSEQFF. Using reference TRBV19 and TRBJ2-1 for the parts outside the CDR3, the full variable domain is DGGITQSPKYLFRKEGQNVTLSCEQNLNHDAMYWYRQDPGQGLRLIYYSQIVNDFQKGDIAEGYSVSREKKESFPLTVTSAQKNPTAFYLCASSLPMGSEQFFGPGTRLTVL.

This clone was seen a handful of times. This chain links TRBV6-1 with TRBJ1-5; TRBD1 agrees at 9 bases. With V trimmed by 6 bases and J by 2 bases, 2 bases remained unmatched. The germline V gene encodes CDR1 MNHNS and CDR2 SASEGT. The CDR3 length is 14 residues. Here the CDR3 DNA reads TGTGCCAGCAGCTGGGACAGGGGCAATCAGCCCCAGCATTTT. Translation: CASSWDRGNQPQHF.

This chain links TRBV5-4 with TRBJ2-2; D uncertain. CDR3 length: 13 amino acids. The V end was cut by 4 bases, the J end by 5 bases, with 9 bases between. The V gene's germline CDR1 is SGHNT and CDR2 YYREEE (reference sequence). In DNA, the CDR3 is TGTGCCAGCAGCCCTAAGAGGACCGGGGAGCTGTTTTTT. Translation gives CASSPKRTGELFF.

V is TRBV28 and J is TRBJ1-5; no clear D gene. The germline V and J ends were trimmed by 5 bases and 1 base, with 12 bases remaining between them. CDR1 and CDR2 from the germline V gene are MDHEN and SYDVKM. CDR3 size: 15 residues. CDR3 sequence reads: CASSARRKSNQPQHF. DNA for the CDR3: TGTGCCAGCAGTGCCAGACGGAAAAGCAATCAGCCCCAGCATTTT.

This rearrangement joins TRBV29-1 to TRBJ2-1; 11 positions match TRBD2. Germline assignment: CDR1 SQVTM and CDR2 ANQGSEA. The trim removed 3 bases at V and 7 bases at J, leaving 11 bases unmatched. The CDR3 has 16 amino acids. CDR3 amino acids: CSVDRGLAALGNEQFF. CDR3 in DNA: TGCAGCGTTGATCGGGGACTAGCGGCTTTGGGGAATGAGCAGTTCTTC.

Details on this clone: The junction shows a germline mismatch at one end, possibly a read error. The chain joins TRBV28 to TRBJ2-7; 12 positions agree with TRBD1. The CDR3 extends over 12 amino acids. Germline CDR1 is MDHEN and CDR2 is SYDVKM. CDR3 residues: CASSFPGQGASF. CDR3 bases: TGTGCCAGCAGTTTCCCGGGACAGGGGGCGAGTTTC.

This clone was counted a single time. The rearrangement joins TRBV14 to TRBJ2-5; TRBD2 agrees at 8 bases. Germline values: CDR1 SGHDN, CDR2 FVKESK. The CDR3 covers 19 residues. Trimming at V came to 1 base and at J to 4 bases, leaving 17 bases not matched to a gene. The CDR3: CASSQGNRDYLGRGETQYF. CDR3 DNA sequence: TGTGCCAGCAGCCAAGGAAACCGGGACTACCTCGGGAGGGGAGAGACCCAGTACTTC.

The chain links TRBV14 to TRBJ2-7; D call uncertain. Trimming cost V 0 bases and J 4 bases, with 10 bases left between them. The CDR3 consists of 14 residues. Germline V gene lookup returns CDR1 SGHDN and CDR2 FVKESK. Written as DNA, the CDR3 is TGTGCCAGCAGCCAAGATCGACTCAGGTACGAGCAGTACTTC. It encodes CASSQDRLRYEQYF. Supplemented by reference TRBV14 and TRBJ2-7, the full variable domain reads EAGVTQFPSHSVIEKGQTVTLRCDPISGHDNLYWYRRVMGKEIKFLLHFVKESKQDESGMPNNRFLAERTGGTYSTLKVQPAELEDSGVYFCASSQDRLRYEQYFGPGTRLTVT.

The CDR3 nucleotides read TGTGCCAGCAGCCCCGGCTGGGTGGGAGTTCGGGACATTCAGTACTTC. Translation: CASSPGWVGVRDIQYF. The chain employs TRBV7-9 and TRBJ2-4; TRBD2 might be the D (5 bases). Trimming left V 5 bases short and J 8 bases short, with 22 bases between. Per the germline V gene, CDR1 is SEHNR and CDR2 is FQNEAQ (reference sequence). CDR3 length equals 16 residues.

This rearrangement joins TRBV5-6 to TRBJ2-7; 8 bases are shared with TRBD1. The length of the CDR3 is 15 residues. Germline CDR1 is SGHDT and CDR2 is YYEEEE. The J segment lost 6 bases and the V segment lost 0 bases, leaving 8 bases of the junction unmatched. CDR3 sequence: CASSLVLGTGGEQYF. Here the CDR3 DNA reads TGTGCCAGCAGCTTGGTCCTCGGGACAGGCGGCGAGCAGTACTTC. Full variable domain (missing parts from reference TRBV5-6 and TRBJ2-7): DAGVTQSPTHLIKTRGQQVTLRCSPKSGHDTVSWYQQALGQGPQFIFQYYEEEERQRGNFPDRFSGHQFPNYSSELNVNALLLGDSALYLCASSLVLGTGGEQYFGPGTRLTVT.

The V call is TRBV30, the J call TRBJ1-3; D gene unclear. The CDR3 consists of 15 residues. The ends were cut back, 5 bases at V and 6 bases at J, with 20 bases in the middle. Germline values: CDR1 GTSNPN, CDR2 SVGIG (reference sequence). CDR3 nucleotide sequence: TGTGCCTGGTCAAACAACGCGGGGTTTACAAACACCATATATTTT. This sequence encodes CAWSNNAGFTNTIYF.

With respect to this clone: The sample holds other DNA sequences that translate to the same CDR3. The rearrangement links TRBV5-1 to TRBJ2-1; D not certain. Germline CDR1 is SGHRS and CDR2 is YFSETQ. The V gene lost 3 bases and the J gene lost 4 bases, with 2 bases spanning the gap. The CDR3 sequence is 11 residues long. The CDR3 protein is CASSSYNEQFF. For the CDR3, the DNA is TGCGCCAGCAGCTCATACAATGAGCAGTTCTTC. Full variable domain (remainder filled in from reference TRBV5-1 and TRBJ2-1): KAGVTQTPRYLIKTRGQQVTLSCSPISGHRSVSWYQQTPGQGLQFLFEYFSETQRNKGNFPGRFSGRQFSNSRSEMNVSTLELGDSALYLCASSSYNEQFFGPGTRLTVL.

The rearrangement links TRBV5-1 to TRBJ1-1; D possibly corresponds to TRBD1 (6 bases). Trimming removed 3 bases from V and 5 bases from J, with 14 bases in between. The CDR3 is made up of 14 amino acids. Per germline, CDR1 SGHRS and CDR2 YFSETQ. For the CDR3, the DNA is TGCGCCAGCAGCTCCGGGGGGCGGGGGACTGAAGCTTTCTTT. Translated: CASSSGGRGTEAFF.

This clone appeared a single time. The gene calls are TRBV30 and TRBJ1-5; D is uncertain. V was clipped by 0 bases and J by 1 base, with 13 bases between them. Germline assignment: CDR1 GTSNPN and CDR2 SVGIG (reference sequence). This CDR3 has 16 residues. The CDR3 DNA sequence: TGTGCCTGGAGTGTATCCAGGACCCCAAGCAATCAGCCCCAGCATTTT. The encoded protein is CAWSVSRTPSNQPQHF.

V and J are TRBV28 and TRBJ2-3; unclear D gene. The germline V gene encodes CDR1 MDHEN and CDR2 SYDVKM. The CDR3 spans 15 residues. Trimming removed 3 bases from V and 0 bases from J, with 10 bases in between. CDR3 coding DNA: TGTGCCAGCAGTTTTCAATTACCTAGCACAGATACGCAGTATTTT. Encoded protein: CASSFQLPSTDTQYF.

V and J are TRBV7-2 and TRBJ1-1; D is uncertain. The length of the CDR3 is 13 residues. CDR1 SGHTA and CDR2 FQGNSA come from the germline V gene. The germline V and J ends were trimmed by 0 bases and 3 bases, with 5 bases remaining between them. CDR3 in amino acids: CASSLAQDTEAFF. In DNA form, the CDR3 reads TGTGCCAGCAGCTTAGCGCAGGACACTGAAGCTTTCTTT.

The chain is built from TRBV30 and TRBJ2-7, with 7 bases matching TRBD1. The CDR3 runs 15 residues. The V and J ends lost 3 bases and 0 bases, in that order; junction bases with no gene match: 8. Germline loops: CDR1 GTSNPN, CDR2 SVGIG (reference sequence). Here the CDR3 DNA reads TGTGCCTGGAGCGCTAGACAGGGCCTCTCCTACGAGCAGTACTTC. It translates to CAWSARQGLSYEQYF.

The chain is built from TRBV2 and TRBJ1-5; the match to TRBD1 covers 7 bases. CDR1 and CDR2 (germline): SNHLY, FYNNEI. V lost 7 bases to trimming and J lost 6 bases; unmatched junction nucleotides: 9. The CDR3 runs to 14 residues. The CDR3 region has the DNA TGTGCCAGCACAGGACAGGCCTTGGGTCAGCCCCAGCATTTT. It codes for CASTGQALGQPQHF.